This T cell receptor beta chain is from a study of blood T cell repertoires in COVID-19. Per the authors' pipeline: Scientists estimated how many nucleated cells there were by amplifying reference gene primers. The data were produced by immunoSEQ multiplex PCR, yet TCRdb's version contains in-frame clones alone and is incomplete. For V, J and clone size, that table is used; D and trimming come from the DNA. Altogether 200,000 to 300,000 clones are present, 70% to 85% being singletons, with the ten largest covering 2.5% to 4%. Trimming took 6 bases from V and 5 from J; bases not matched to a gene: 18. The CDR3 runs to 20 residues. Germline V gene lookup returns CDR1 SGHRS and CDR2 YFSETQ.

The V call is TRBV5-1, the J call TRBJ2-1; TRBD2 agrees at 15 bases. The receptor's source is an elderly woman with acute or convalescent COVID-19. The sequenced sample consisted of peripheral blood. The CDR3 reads CASNPRNGLAGGPVNNEQFF. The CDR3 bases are TGCGCCAGCAACCCACGGAATGGACTAGCGGGGGGGCCGGTAAACAATGAGCAGTTCTTC.